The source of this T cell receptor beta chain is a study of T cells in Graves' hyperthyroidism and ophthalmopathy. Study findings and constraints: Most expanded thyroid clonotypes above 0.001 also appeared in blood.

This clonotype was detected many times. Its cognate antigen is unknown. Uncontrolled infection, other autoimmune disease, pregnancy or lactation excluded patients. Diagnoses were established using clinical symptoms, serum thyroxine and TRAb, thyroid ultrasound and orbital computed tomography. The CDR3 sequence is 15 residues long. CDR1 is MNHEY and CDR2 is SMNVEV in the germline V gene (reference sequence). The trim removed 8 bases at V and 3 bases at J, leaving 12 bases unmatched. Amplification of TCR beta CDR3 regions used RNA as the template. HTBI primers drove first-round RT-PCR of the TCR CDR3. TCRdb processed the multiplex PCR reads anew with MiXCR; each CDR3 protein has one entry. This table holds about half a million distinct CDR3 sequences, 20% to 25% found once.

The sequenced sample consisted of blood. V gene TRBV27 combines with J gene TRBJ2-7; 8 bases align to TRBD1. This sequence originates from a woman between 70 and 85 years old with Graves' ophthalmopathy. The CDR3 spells CASGSGQGLLYEQYF. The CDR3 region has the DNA TGTGCCAGCGGCTCAGGACAGGGTTTACTCTACGAGCAGTACTTC.